This T cell receptor (beta chain) was found in a study of T-cell memory formation after mild COVID-19. For the study at large: The TCR clusters were mostly specific to one donor.

On this clonotype itself: What it binds is unknown.

Study conclusions and caveats: Still unconfirmed is whether the second-wave clones peaking on day 37 recognized SARS-CoV-2.

A 5'RACE reaction primed in the constant segment made cDNA libraries of TCR alpha and TCR beta, and these carried sample barcodes and UMIs. TCRdb reprocessed the 5' RACE reads with MiXCR, giving one entry per CDR3 protein. The table records 100,000 to 130,000 distinct CDR3 sequences, roughly a sixth of them present only once. Sequenced input: PBMCs or a T cell subset sorted from them (not recorded which). This clonotype was sampled from a man in his late teens or twenties who had mild COVID-19 (a few samples of this study predate the infection). Cell type and time point are not known.

CDR3 in DNA: TGTGCCAGCAGCTTAGTTGTGACTAGCGCCTACGAGCAGTACTTC. Its protein product is CASSLVVTSAYEQYF. The rearrangement joins TRBV7-2 to TRBJ2-7; 8 bases are shared with TRBD2. The J segment lost 2 bases and the V segment lost 1 base, leaving 4 bases of the junction unmatched. The CDR3 runs 15 residues. Germline V gene lookup returns CDR1 SGHTA and CDR2 FQGNSA.